The 22 T cell receptor beta chains in this list originate from one sample, sequenced in a study of blood T cell repertoires in COVID-19. Clones were sequenced by immunoSEQ multiplex PCR, and TCRdb holds only the in-frame ones, with some missing. The sample holds 300,000 to 350,000 clones, 80% to 90% seen once. Sequences were obtained from PBMCs or T cells enriched from blood (not recorded which). Source of these receptors: a young man who had recovered from COVID-19.

This clone was recorded only once. Here the CDR3 reads CASRPGQGLSYEQYF. CDR3 nucleotide sequence: TGTGCCAGCAGGCCGGGACAGGGCCTCTCCTACGAGCAGTACTTC. V and J are TRBV7-2 and TRBJ2-7, with 9 bases identical to TRBD1. The CDR3 sequence is 15 residues long. CDR1 and CDR2 from the germline V gene are SGHTA and FQGNSA. Trimming removed 6 bases from V and 0 bases from J; junction bases left unmatched: 6.

J is TRBJ1-1 and V is TRBV2; D remains unclear. V dropped 5 bases and J dropped 9 bases, with 16 bases sitting between them. The CDR3 totals 13 residues. Germline V gene data show CDR1 as SNHLY and CDR2 as FYNNEI. The CDR3 DNA is TGTGCCAGCAGTCAAAATTGGAGTGGCCAAGCTTTCTTT. It yields the protein CASSQNWSGQAFF.

V and J are TRBV7-2 and TRBJ1-2, with TRBD1 matching over 10 bases. V lost 1 base, J lost 7 bases, and 9 bases stayed unmatched. This CDR3 has 16 amino acids. Germline assignment: CDR1 SGHTA and CDR2 FQGNSA. CDR3 protein: CASSLVTGGAYSGYTF. The CDR3, as DNA: TGTGCCAGCAGCTTAGTGACAGGGGGCGCTTATTCTGGCTACACCTTC.

The chain joins TRBV5-5 to TRBJ1-1; no clear D. The V gene lost 0 bases and the J gene lost 0 bases, with 9 bases spanning the gap. Per germline, CDR1 SGHKS and CDR2 YYEKEE (reference sequence). This CDR3 has 15 residues. This CDR3 reads CASSLVGGMNTEAFF. The CDR3 DNA follows: TGTGCCAGCAGCTTGGTAGGCGGAATGAACACTGAAGCTTTCTTT.

The rearrangement joins TRBV29-1 to TRBJ1-1, with D maybe TRBD1 (6 bases). Germline V CDR1 and CDR2: SQVTM, ANQGSEA. This CDR3 comprises 13 residues. The V end lost 1 base, the J end lost 3 bases, and 9 bases lay between the germline ends. The CDR3 nucleotides read TGCAGCGTTGAAGGGACAGACTACACTGAAGCTTTCTTT. It translates to CSVEGTDYTEAFF.

Here the CDR3 DNA reads TGTGCCAGCAGTCCCCAGCGGGGGACTGAGCAGTTCTTC. Encoded protein: CASSPQRGTEQFF. The chain combines TRBV3-1 (or the pseudogene TRBV3-2) with TRBJ2-1; 8 positions match TRBD2. The V gene's germline CDR1 is LGHDT and CDR2 YNNKEL (reference sequence). CDR3 length: 13 amino acids. With V trimmed by 6 bases and J by 9 bases, 7 bases remained unmatched.

The V call is TRBV5-1, the J call TRBJ2-5; D is perhaps TRBD1 (8 bases). The CDR3 totals 14 residues. Germline V gene lookup returns CDR1 SGHRS and CDR2 YFSETQ. Trimming left V 4 bases short and J 5 bases short, with 15 bases between. The CDR3 is CASSPQQGGETQYF. In nucleotides, the CDR3 is TGCGCCAGCAGCCCCCAACAGGGGGGGGAGACCCAGTACTTC. Looking up the rest from reference TRBV5-1 and TRBJ2-5 gives the full variable domain: KAGVTQTPRYLIKTRGQQVTLSCSPISGHRSVSWYQQTPGQGLQFLFEYFSETQRNKGNFPGRFSGRQFSNSRSEMNVSTLELGDSALYLCASSPQQGGETQYFGPGTRLLVL.

This sequence joins TRBV7-2 and TRBJ2-1; 7 nucleotides align to TRBD2. The V gene's germline CDR1 is SGHTA and CDR2 FQGNSA. V lost 2 bases to trimming and J lost 6 bases; unmatched junction nucleotides: 7. This CDR3 has 15 residues. The CDR3: CASSLLAAAPNEQFF. The CDR3 nucleotides read TGTGCCAGCAGCTTACTAGCGGCCGCTCCCAATGAGCAGTTCTTC.

The chain links TRBV5-1 to TRBJ1-4; D gene unclear. Germline values: CDR1 SGHRS, CDR2 YFSETQ. Trimming removed 4 bases at V and 12 bases at J, with 13 bases between. The CDR3 loop spans 12 amino acids. The CDR3 region has the DNA TGCGCCAGCAGCCCGGGGAATATGGAACTGTTTTTT. Its protein product is CASSPGNMELFF.

Concerning this clone itself: The same CDR3 is also encoded by other DNA sequences in this sample. The CDR3 here is CASSPDRSGYTF. DNA for the CDR3: TGCGCCAGCAGCCCGGACAGGTCAGGCTACACCTTC. The V gene is TRBV5-1, the J gene TRBJ1-2; 7 bases map to TRBD1. The CDR3 sequence is 12 residues long. CDR1 and CDR2 from the germline V gene are SGHRS and YFSETQ. V was clipped by 4 bases and J by 8 bases; unmatched bases: 5.

A single count supports this clone. The V gene is TRBV5-4, the J gene TRBJ2-2, with TRBD1 as a possible D gene (6 bases). This CDR3 region has 18 residues. The V and J ends lost 0 bases and 4 bases respectively, with 19 bases between them. CDR1 is SGHNT, CDR2 YYREEE, per germline (reference sequence). The CDR3 DNA sequence: TGTGCCAGCAGCTTGGTGAAGGGGGACCTAGCTACCACCGGGGAGCTGTTTTTT. Translated, it gives CASSLVKGDLATTGELFF.

This clone has a single count. V is TRBV5-4 and J is TRBJ1-2; TRBD1 agrees at 7 bases. The CDR3 is made up of 15 amino acids. Germline V gives CDR1 SGHNT, CDR2 YYREEE (reference sequence). The J segment lost 2 bases and the V segment lost 4 bases, leaving 8 bases of the junction unmatched. In DNA, the CDR3 is TGTGCCAGCAGCCCAAGGGACAGCTTAAACTATGGCTACACCTTC. Residues: CASSPRDSLNYGYTF.

The gene calls are TRBV9 and TRBJ2-5; 9 bases map to TRBD2. This CDR3 has 14 residues. Germline V CDR1 and CDR2: SGDLS, YYNGEE. With 4 bases clipped from V and 5 bases from J, the junction kept 6 bases outside the gene matches. The CDR3 is CASSSRGGEETQYF. CDR3 in DNA: TGTGCCAGCAGCTCGCGGGGGGGTGAGGAGACCCAGTACTTC.

As regards this clone: In the same sample, other DNA sequences code for this CDR3. The V and J genes are TRBV9 and TRBJ1-3, with a possible D match to TRBD1 (5 bases). The V gene's germline CDR1 is SGDLS and CDR2 YYNGEE. The CDR3 is made up of 15 amino acids. Trimming took off 2 bases at V and 0 bases at J, with 9 bases between the two ends. CDR3 nucleotide sequence: TGTGCCAGCAGCGTCTCGGGGGTCTCTGGAAACACCATATATTTT. Protein sequence: CASSVSGVSGNTIYF. Together with reference TRBV9 and TRBJ1-3, the CDR3 gives the full variable domain: DSGVTQTPKHLITATGQRVTLRCSPRSGDLSVYWYQQSLDQGLQFLIQYYNGEERAKGNILERFSAQQFPDLHSELNLSSLELGDSALYFCASSVSGVSGNTIYFGEGSWLTVV.

This clone occurred a few times. The chain combines TRBV28 with TRBJ1-6; D is unclear. The CDR3 sequence is 16 residues long. Germline assignment: CDR1 MDHEN and CDR2 SYDVKM. V lost 1 base to trimming and J lost 6 bases, with 13 bases between them. CDR3 residues: CASSLSPGSVNSPLHF. Written as DNA, the CDR3 is TGTGCCAGCAGTTTATCCCCCGGGAGTGTTAATTCACCCCTCCACTTT.

The chain has TRBV19 and TRBJ2-7; 9 positions match TRBD1. This CDR3 is built from 15 residues. J gave up 5 bases and V 4 bases, and 9 bases lay outside the gene matches. In germline, CDR1 is LNHDA, CDR2 SQIVND (reference sequence). The CDR3 bases are TGTGCCAGTAGTACAACCGGGACAGGGAGACACGAGCAGTACTTC. Translated, it gives CASSTTGTGRHEQYF.

The rearrangement links TRBV5-6 to TRBJ2-1; 11 nucleotides line up with TRBD1. The CDR3 is made up of 15 amino acids. V lost 5 bases to trimming and J lost 3 bases; unmatched junction nucleotides: 4. The germline CDR1 and CDR2 sequences are SGHDT and YYEEEE. CDR3: CASRAGTGGYNEQFF. The CDR3 region has the DNA TGTGCCAGCAGGGCCGGGACAGGGGGCTACAATGAGCAGTTCTTC.

This sequence joins TRBV5-1 and TRBJ2-6; 9 nucleotides line up with TRBD1. In germline, CDR1 is SGHRS, CDR2 YFSETQ. The CDR3 covers 16 residues. Unmatched junction bases numbered 5, after V lost 6 bases and J lost 1 base. DNA for the CDR3: TGCGCCAGCAACCCCGGGACAGGGTCTGGGGCCAACGTCCTGACTTTC. It encodes CASNPGTGSGANVLTF.

The chain employs TRBV2 and TRBJ1-1; no definite D call. The CDR3 is made up of 13 amino acids. CDR1 SNHLY and CDR2 FYNNEI come from the germline V gene. V was shortened by 3 bases and J by 0 bases, with 5 bases between the two germline ends. The CDR3 nucleotides read TGTGCCAGCAGTGATTTTATGAACACTGAAGCTTTCTTT. This codes for CASSDFMNTEAFF.

The chain links TRBV7-2 to TRBJ2-7, with D perhaps TRBD1 (6 bases). This CDR3 spans 15 amino acids. Trimming took off 1 base at V and 7 bases at J, with 17 bases between the two ends. Germline V CDR1 and CDR2: SGHTA, FQGNSA. CDR3 residues: CASSLEVTGVVEQYF. CDR3 bases: TGTGCCAGCAGCTTAGAGGTGACAGGCGTTGTAGAGCAGTACTTC.

The V gene is TRBV5-1, the J gene TRBJ2-3, with 9 positions matching TRBD1. V shed 5 bases, J shed 8 bases, and the junction held 9 bases outside the gene matches. The germline gives CDR1 SGHRS, CDR2 YFSETQ. The CDR3 runs 14 residues. The CDR3 coding sequence is TGCGCCAGCAGATCCGGGACAGGGACCGGTACGCAGTATTTT. As protein: CASRSGTGTGTQYF.

The chain employs TRBV2 and TRBJ2-3; TRBD2 agrees at 11 bases. Trimming took 6 bases from V and 7 from J; bases not matched to a gene: 9. From germline, CDR1 is SNHLY and CDR2 FYNNEI. This CDR3 has 15 amino acids. CDR3 DNA sequence: TGTGCCAGCAGGAGACTTAGCGGGGGGGACAATACGCAGTATTTT. Protein sequence: CASRRLSGGDNTQYF.